Below, 32 T cell receptor beta chains from the same sample are listed, as sequenced in a study of spatial heterogeneity in lung cancer. Points from the study as a whole: Tumors with more nonsynonymous mutations had more expanded intratumoral alpha and beta TCRs.

Time point described: sample taken at primary tumor resection. TCRdb recomputed calls from the 5' RACE reads with MiXCR, one row per CDR3 protein. Counted here are over 15,000 distinct CDR3 sequences, roughly 5.7% occurring once; the ten biggest clones make up around 10%. These receptors have no identified antigens. This sample comprised lung tumor tissue, obtained at surgery. Receptor source: a female donor with early-stage non-small cell lung cancer.

This clonotype has a count of ten or more. In a library made to pick up alpha chains, this beta chain is a stray read with a size that means little. The V gene is TRBV21-1, the J gene TRBJ1-5; the table names TRBD1, a call not compared with the DNA. TRBV21-1 is classified as a pseudogene. The CDR3 length is 19 residues. The CDR3 DNA is TGTGCCAGCAGCAAAATTGAAACTTACCGGGACAGGGCAATCAGCCCCGTAGGTTTT. It translates to CASSKIETYRDRAISPVGF.

Ten or more counts support this clonotype. This beta chain is a stray read from a library made for alpha chains; its abundance is not meaningful. This rearrangement joins TRBV11-2 to TRBJ2-3, with 7 bases lining up with TRBD2. Unmatched junction bases numbered 8, after V lost 5 bases and J lost 0 bases. The CDR3 is 16 amino acids. CDR1 and CDR2 from the germline V gene are SGHAT and FQNNGV. The CDR3 is CASSPEGGRSTDTQYF. In DNA, the CDR3 is TGTGCCAGCAGCCCAGAGGGCGGGAGAAGCACAGATACGCAGTATTTT.

Details on this clonotype: Found in a library prepared for alpha chains, this beta chain is an off-target read, and its abundance has little meaning. The chain combines TRBV5-1 with TRBJ2-1, with D tentatively TRBD1 (6 bases). This CDR3 comprises 14 residues. Germline loops: CDR1 SGHRS, CDR2 YFSETQ. V shed 0 bases and J shed 5 bases, with 9 bases lying between them. This CDR3 reads CASSLAGTNNEQFF. The CDR3 region has the DNA TGCGCCAGCAGCTTGGCCGGGACAAACAATGAGCAGTTCTTC.

As for this clonotype: Within a library made for alpha chains, this beta chain is off target, and its count is uninformative. The chain carries TRBV6-2 or TRBV6-3 and TRBJ2-1, with 10 bases identical to TRBD2. Per the germline V gene, CDR1 is MNHEY and CDR2 is SVGEGT. V lost 6 bases to trimming and J lost 6 bases; unmatched junction nucleotides: 8. This CDR3 is built from 15 residues. Here the CDR3 reads CASSETIAGGNEQFF. The CDR3 bases are TGTGCCAGCAGCGAGACTATAGCGGGAGGCAATGAGCAGTTCTTC.

This clonotype has a count of ten or more. This beta chain is an off-target read within a library intended for alpha chains, so its frequency means little. The chain has TRBV29-1 and TRBJ1-4; D remains ambiguous. Trimming removed 3 bases at V and 10 bases at J, with 15 bases between. The CDR3 has 13 amino acids. CDR1 SQVTM and CDR2 ANQGSEA come from the germline V gene. The CDR3 region has the DNA TGCAGCGTTGAGGGCATGGCTTCGGGAAAACTGTTTTTT. Amino acids: CSVEGMASGKLFF.

Many counts were recorded for this clonotype. This beta chain turned up in a library designed for alpha chains; as an off-target read, its abundance says little. The chain recombines TRBV6-2 or TRBV6-3 with TRBJ2-7, with unresolved D. CDR3 length: 14 residues. The germline gives CDR1 MNHEY, CDR2 SVGEGT. V dropped 4 bases and J dropped 3 bases, with 13 bases sitting between them. This chain's CDR3 is CASSLYRNDYEQYF. The DNA of the CDR3 is TGTGCCAGCAGTTTGTACCGCAACGACTACGAGCAGTACTTC.

This clonotype was detected many times. This beta chain is off target for a library built for alpha chains, so its abundance means little. V usage is TRBV10-3 and J usage is TRBJ2-7; 12 positions match TRBD2. The V and J ends lost 0 bases and 4 bases, in that order; junction bases with no gene match: 1. This CDR3 has 15 amino acids. Germline-derived CDR1 and CDR2 are ENHRY and SYGVKD. The CDR3: CAISESTSGGYEQYF. CDR3 in DNA: TGTGCCATCAGTGAGTCGACTAGCGGGGGTTACGAGCAGTACTTC.

Worth noting for this clonotype: This beta chain is an unintended read in a library built for alpha chains; its size means little. V and J are TRBV6-1 and TRBJ1-1; D ambiguous. Trimming shortened V by 6 bases and J by 4 bases, and 18 bases separated the two germline ends. CDR3 length: 15 residues. Germline CDR1 is MNHNS and CDR2 is SASEGT. The CDR3 here is CASRREIGSVTEAFF. In nucleotides, the CDR3 is TGTGCCAGCAGGAGGGAGATTGGGAGCGTCACTGAAGCTTTCTTT.

This clonotype has at least ten counts. The library was built for alpha chains, so this beta chain is an off-target read and its size means little. This chain links TRBV18 with TRBJ2-5; TRBD2 matches 10 bases. CDR3 length: 15 residues. Trimming at V came to 2 bases and at J to 2 bases, leaving 2 bases not matched to a gene. The germline CDR1 and CDR2 sequences are KGHSH and LQKENI. The CDR3 DNA sequence: TGTGCCAGCTCACCAGGACTAGCGGAACAAGAGACCCAGTACTTC. Translation: CASSPGLAEQETQYF.

This clonotype was seen at least ten times. The size of this beta chain means little, since it is a stray read in a library made for alpha chains. The chain is built from TRBV27 and TRBJ2-5; 7 nucleotides match TRBD2. The CDR3 has 15 residues. The trim removed 3 bases at V and 0 bases at J, leaving 4 bases unmatched. Germline lookup yields CDR1 MNHEY and CDR2 SMNVEV (reference sequence). CDR3 loop: CASSFGRGYQETQYF. CDR3 nucleotide sequence: TGTGCCAGCAGTTTTGGGCGGGGGTACCAAGAGACCCAGTACTTC.

This clonotype was observed many times. As an off-target read in a library built for alpha chains, this beta chain has a frequency of little significance. The chain has TRBV20-1 and TRBJ2-1, with 8 bases identical to TRBD2. This CDR3 comprises 15 residues. Trimming took 5 bases from V and 8 from J; bases not matched to a gene: 14. Germline assignment: CDR1 DFQATT and CDR2 SNEGSKA (reference sequence). The CDR3 DNA reads as TGCAGTGCTGGCCGGGGAGCGGGAGTTAACGATGAGCAGTTCTTC. It encodes CSAGRGAGVNDEQFF.

This clonotype was seen at least ten times. With the library built for alpha chains, this beta chain is off target and its frequency is not meaningful. The CDR3 reads CASSQDRLRQFF. The DNA for the CDR3 is TGTGCCAGCAGCCAAGATCGATTGCGGCAGTTCTTC. This chain uses TRBV14 with TRBJ2-1; D gene unclear. With 0 bases removed from V and 12 bases from J, the gap between germline ends came to 9 bases. The CDR3 spans 12 residues. The germline gives CDR1 SGHDN, CDR2 FVKESK.

This clonotype was counted ten times or more. This beta chain appears as a stray read in a library generated for alpha chains; its size is not informative. The J gene is TRBJ2-7, the V gene TRBV12-3 or TRBV12-4, with D tentatively TRBD1 (5 bases). This CDR3 contains 13 residues. V lost 4 bases and J 10 bases, leaving 17 bases between the germline ends. CDR3 amino acids: CASSYQRLGAQYF. The CDR3 coding sequence is TGTGCCAGCAGTTACCAGAGACTTGGGGCCCAGTACTTC.

By proportion, this clonotype is medium-sized. The library was prepared for alpha chains; this beta chain is a stray read, so its frequency means little. The chain recombines TRBV13 with TRBJ2-2; perhaps TRBD1 as D (5 bases). This CDR3 is built from 16 residues. The germline gives CDR1 PRHDT, CDR2 FYEKMQ (reference sequence). V was cut by 6 bases and J by 0 bases, with 14 bases left in between. In DNA form, the CDR3 reads TGTGCCAGCAGTCCTCTGCGGACAACGAACACCGGGGAGCTGTTTTTT. Translating it yields CASSPLRTTNTGELFF.

About this clonotype: A much larger clone lies a single base off, so this may be a read error. With the library built for alpha chains, this beta chain is off target and its frequency is not meaningful. The gene calls are TRBV28 and TRBJ2-5; D is perhaps TRBD1 or TRBD2 (5 bases each). V lost 9 bases to trimming and J lost 2 bases, with 13 bases between them. The CDR3 spans 13 residues. The V gene's germline CDR1 is MDHEN and CDR2 SYDVKM. The CDR3 loop is CASLEGSQETQYF. The CDR3 DNA is TGTGCCAGTCTCGAGGGGTCGCAAGAGACCCAGTACTTC.

This clonotype has more than one count but fewer than ten. For a library built for alpha chains, this beta chain is a stray read; little rests on its size. CDR3 DNA sequence: TGTGCCAGCAGCCAATCTAGCGGGAGCTCCTACAATGAGCAGTTCTTC. This sequence encodes CASSQSSGSSYNEQFF. The chain is built from TRBV3-1 and TRBJ2-1; 10 bases align to TRBD2. The germline CDR1 and CDR2 sequences are LGHDT and YNNKEL (reference sequence). The junction had 1 base not matched to a gene; V was cut back by 2 bases and J by 0 bases. CDR3 length: 16 amino acids.

This clonotype was detected many times. Little can be read into the size of this beta chain, an off-target read in a library designed for alpha chains. The V and J genes are TRBV29-1 and TRBJ1-1; possible D gene TRBD1, 6 bases. The CDR3 contains 13 residues. The germline CDR1 and CDR2 sequences are SQVTM and ANQGSEA. Between the trimmed V and J ends, which lost 6 bases and 5 bases, there was a span of 16 bases. CDR3 loop: CSVLTGLRTEAFF. The CDR3, as DNA: TGCAGCGTACTAACAGGGTTGAGAACTGAAGCTTTCTTT.

As concerns this clonotype: This beta chain came through as a stray read in a library set up for alpha chains, and its size says little. The V call is TRBV9, the J call TRBJ2-3; D is unclear. The germline V and J ends were trimmed by 0 bases and 3 bases, with 8 bases remaining between them. CDR3 length: 14 amino acids. Germline V gives CDR1 SGDLS, CDR2 YYNGEE. CDR3 in amino acids: CASSVEAATDTQYF. The CDR3 DNA reads as TGTGCCAGCAGCGTAGAAGCAGCGACAGATACGCAGTATTTT.

Regarding this clonotype: This beta chain is an unintended read in a library built for alpha chains; its size means little. V is TRBV20-1 and J is TRBJ2-1; no clear D gene. Per germline, CDR1 DFQATT and CDR2 SNEGSKA (reference sequence). V lost 4 bases and J lost 0, with 16 bases in between. The CDR3 is 16 residues long. The CDR3 DNA follows: TGCAGTGCTAAACACGGTGGATCCGCCTCCTACAATGAGCAGTTCTTC. Its protein product is CSAKHGGSASYNEQFF.

This clonotype was seen ten or more times. Being off target in a library aimed at alpha chains, this beta chain has a size of little meaning. The chain employs TRBV5-1 and TRBJ1-2; D is possibly TRBD1 (5 bases). Trimming cost V 3 bases and J 6 bases, with 15 bases left between them. The V gene's germline CDR1 is SGHRS and CDR2 YFSETQ. The CDR3 extends over 14 amino acids. The CDR3 is CASSSYSGRDGYTF. The CDR3 bases are TGCGCCAGCAGCTCTTACTCAGGGAGGGATGGCTACACCTTC. Based on the CDR3 plus reference TRBV5-1 and TRBJ1-2, the full variable domain is KAGVTQTPRYLIKTRGQQVTLSCSPISGHRSVSWYQQTPGQGLQFLFEYFSETQRNKGNFPGRFSGRQFSNSRSEMNVSTLELGDSALYLCASSSYSGRDGYTFGSGTRLTVV.

This clonotype was counted at least ten times. Little can be read into the size of this beta chain, an off-target read in a library designed for alpha chains. The chain has TRBV27 and TRBJ1-5, with D unresolved. Trimming removed 6 bases from V and 3 bases from J, with 12 bases in between. Per germline, CDR1 MNHEY and CDR2 SMNVEV (reference sequence). The CDR3 spans 14 residues. DNA of the CDR3: TGTGCCAGCAGCCGTGAAGCCTCCAATCAGCCCCAGCATTTT. Protein: CASSREASNQPQHF.

This clonotype was seen repeatedly, ten times or more. With the library built for alpha chains, this beta chain is off target and its frequency is not meaningful. The chain links TRBV10-3 to TRBJ1-6; TRBD1 might be the D (6 bases). Looked up from germline, CDR1 is ENHRY and CDR2 is SYGVKD. V was trimmed by 9 bases and J by 8 bases, leaving 14 bases between them. This CDR3 has 13 residues. In DNA, the CDR3 is TGTGCCATAGGGATCGGGGGCGATTCACCCCTCCACTTT. It yields the protein CAIGIGGDSPLHF.

Concerning this clonotype: A much bigger clone sits one base away, suggesting this may be a read error. This beta chain turned up in a library designed for alpha chains; as an off-target read, its abundance says little. The chain recombines TRBV18 with TRBJ2-4; D uncertain. Germline V gene lookup returns CDR1 KGHSH and CDR2 LQKENI. The CDR3 runs to 14 residues. In DNA form, the CDR3 reads TGTGCCAGCTCACCCTCCTTAGCCAAAAACATTCGGTACTTC. This sequence encodes CASSPSLAKNIRYF.

This clonotype was found many times. The size of this beta chain means little, since it is a stray read in a library made for alpha chains. The chain recombines TRBV20-1 with TRBJ2-1; 10 bases map to TRBD2. CDR1 DFQATT and CDR2 SNEGSKA come from the germline V gene (reference sequence). The CDR3 has 15 residues. The ends lost 5 bases at V and 8 bases at J; junction bases unmatched: 12. The CDR3 nucleotides are TGCAGTGCTCTGCCCCCTAGCGGGAGTGGATATGAGCAGTTCTTC. It encodes CSALPPSGSGYEQFF.

The sample holds many counts of this clonotype. This beta chain is an unintended read in a library built for alpha chains; its size means little. V gene TRBV5-1 combines with J gene TRBJ2-2; a weak D match, TRBD1 (6 bases). CDR1 and CDR2 from the germline V gene are SGHRS and YFSETQ. Trimming removed 3 bases at V and 1 base at J, with 10 bases between. This CDR3 contains 15 residues. CDR3 bases: TGCGCCAGCAGCTCAACGACAGGGAACACCGGGGAGCTGTTTTTT. It encodes CASSSTTGNTGELFF.

Many counts were recorded for this clonotype. Because the library targeted alpha chains, this beta chain is an off-target read whose size means little. V gene TRBV27 combines with J gene TRBJ1-4, with 7 bases aligning to TRBD1. Germline V gene data show CDR1 as MNHEY and CDR2 as SMNVEV (reference sequence). The CDR3 covers 16 residues. Trimming took 5 bases from V and 0 from J; bases not matched to a gene: 6. The CDR3 sequence: CASSPTQGATNEKLFF. In DNA form, the CDR3 reads TGTGCCAGCAGTCCAACTCAGGGGGCAACTAATGAAAAACTGTTTTTT.

In its sample, this clonotype was seen many times. With the library built for alpha chains, this beta chain is off target and its frequency is not meaningful. V gene TRBV7-9 combines with J gene TRBJ2-2; D is perhaps TRBD2 (6 bases). Trimming pared 5 bases from V and 6 bases from J, leaving 13 bases between. The CDR3 extends over 14 amino acids. Germline V gene data show CDR1 as SEHNR and CDR2 as FQNEAQ (reference sequence). The CDR3 coding sequence is TGTGCCAGCAGCGCCGGGACTCCCTCCGGGGAGCTGTTTTTT. Translated, it gives CASSAGTPSGELFF.

This clonotype was seen many times. The library was prepared for alpha chains; this beta chain is a stray read, so its frequency means little. The rearrangement links TRBV27 to TRBJ2-7; D is unresolved. CDR3 size: 15 residues. The V gene's germline CDR1 is MNHEY and CDR2 SMNVEV (reference sequence). The V and J ends lost 0 bases and 2 bases respectively, with 11 bases between them. CDR3 region: CASSLSSTSTYEQYF. The DNA for the CDR3 is TGTGCCAGCAGTTTATCGTCCACTTCCACCTACGAGCAGTACTTC.

This clonotype has a count of ten or more. Being off target in a library aimed at alpha chains, this beta chain has a size of little meaning. The rearrangement uses TRBV5-8 and TRBJ2-1; 11 nucleotides line up with TRBD2. Per germline, CDR1 SGHTS and CDR2 YDEGEE. This CDR3 spans 15 amino acids. V shed 4 bases and J 9 bases; nucleotides not matched to a gene: 9. CDR3 in DNA: TGTGCCAGCAGCCCACGGCTAGCGGGAGGTTTTGAGCAGTTCTTC. Amino acids: CASSPRLAGGFEQFF. Complete variable domain (other parts from reference TRBV5-8 and TRBJ2-1): EAGVTQSPTHLIKTRGQQATLRCSPISGHTSVYWYQQALGLGLQFLLWYDEGEERNRGNFPPRFSGRQFPNYSSELNVNALELEDSALYLCASSPRLAGGFEQFFGPGTRLTVL.

As for this clonotype: A much larger clone differs by one base, so this may be a read error. This beta chain is an unintended read in a library built for alpha chains; its size means little. V usage is TRBV20-1 and J usage is TRBJ1-1; D unclear. CDR1 and CDR2 from the germline V gene are DFQATT and SNEGSKA (reference sequence). The V end was cut by 3 bases, the J end by 5 bases, with 10 bases between. The CDR3 has 12 amino acids. The CDR3 nucleotides read TGCAGTGCTAGTCATGGGAAAACTGAAGCTTTCTTT. Residues: CSASHGKTEAFF.

To note about this clonotype: For a library built for alpha chains, this beta chain is a stray read; little rests on its size. J is TRBJ2-2 and V is TRBV3-1; 8 positions match TRBD2. The CDR3 length is 14 residues. CDR1 LGHDT and CDR2 YNNKEL come from the germline V gene (reference sequence). V was clipped by 3 bases and J by 8 bases; unmatched bases: 5. CDR3 protein: CASSHRAGDGELFF. CDR3 in DNA: TGTGCCAGCAGCCATCGAGCGGGAGATGGGGAGCTGTTTTTT.

This clonotype turned up a few times. This beta chain is an unintended read in a library built for alpha chains; its size means little. The chain couples TRBV7-6 to TRBJ1-1; 12 bases line up with TRBD1. J lost 6 bases, V lost 4 bases, and 12 bases had no gene match. The germline gives CDR1 SGHVS, CDR2 FNYEAQ. The length of the CDR3 is 17 residues. This CDR3 is CASSSSRGTGGFAEAFF. The CDR3 nucleotides are TGTGCCAGCAGCTCCTCGAGAGGGACAGGGGGCTTCGCTGAAGCTTTCTTT. The full variable domain, with the rest looked up from reference TRBV7-6 and TRBJ1-1, is GAGVSQSPRYKVTKRGQDVALRCDPISGHVSLYWYRQALGQGPEFLTYFNYEAQQDKSGLPNDRFSAERPEGSISTLTIQRTEQRDSAMYRCASSSSRGTGGFAEAFFGQGTRLTVV.